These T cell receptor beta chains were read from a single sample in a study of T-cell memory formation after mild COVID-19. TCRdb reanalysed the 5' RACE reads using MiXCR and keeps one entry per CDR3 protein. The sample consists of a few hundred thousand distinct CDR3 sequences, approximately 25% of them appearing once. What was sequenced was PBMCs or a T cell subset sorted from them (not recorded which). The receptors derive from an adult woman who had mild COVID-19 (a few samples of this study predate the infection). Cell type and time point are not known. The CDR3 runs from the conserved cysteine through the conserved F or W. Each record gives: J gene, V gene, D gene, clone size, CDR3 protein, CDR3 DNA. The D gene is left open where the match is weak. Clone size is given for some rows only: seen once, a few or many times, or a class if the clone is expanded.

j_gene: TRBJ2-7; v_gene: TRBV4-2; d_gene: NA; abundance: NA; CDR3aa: CASSQFDRHEQYF; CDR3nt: TGTGCCAGCAGCCAATTTGACAGGCACGAGCAGTACTTC
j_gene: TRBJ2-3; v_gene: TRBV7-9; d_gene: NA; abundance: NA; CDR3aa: CASSSLLPGADTQYF; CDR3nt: TGTGCCAGCAGCTCATTACTGCCCGGGGCAGATACGCAGTATTTT
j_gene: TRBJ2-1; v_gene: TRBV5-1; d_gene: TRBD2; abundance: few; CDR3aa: CASSPERGFINEQFF; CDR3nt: TGCGCCAGCAGCCCCGAGCGGGGGTTTATCAATGAGCAGTTCTTC
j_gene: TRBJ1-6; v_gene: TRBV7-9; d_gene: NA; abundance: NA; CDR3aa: CASTSTSPLHF; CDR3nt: TGTGCCAGCACCTCCACCTCGCCCCTCCACTTT
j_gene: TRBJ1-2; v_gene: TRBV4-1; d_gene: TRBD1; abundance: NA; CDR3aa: CASSQEGAGQGHRYGYTF; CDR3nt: TGCGCCAGCAGCCAAGAGGGGGCCGGACAGGGGCATAGGTATGGCTACACCTTC
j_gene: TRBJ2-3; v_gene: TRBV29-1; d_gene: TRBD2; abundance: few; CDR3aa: CSVEPEGLAGTDTQYF; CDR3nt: TGCAGCGTTGAACCCGAGGGACTAGCGGGGACAGATACGCAGTATTTT
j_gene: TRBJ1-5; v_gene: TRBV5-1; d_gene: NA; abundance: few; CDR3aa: CASSLYLRSTELFAGNQPQHF; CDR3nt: TGCGCCAGCAGCTTGTACTTAAGGTCTACAGAATTATTTGCTGGCAATCAGCCCCAGCATTTT
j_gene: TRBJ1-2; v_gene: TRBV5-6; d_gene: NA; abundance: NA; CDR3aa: CASSASFVYGYTF; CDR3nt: TGTGCCAGCAGCGCCAGCTTTGTGTATGGCTACACCTTC
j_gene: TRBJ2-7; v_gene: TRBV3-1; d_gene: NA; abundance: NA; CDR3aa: CASSASNEQYF; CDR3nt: TGTGCCAGCAGCGCGTCTAACGAGCAGTACTTC
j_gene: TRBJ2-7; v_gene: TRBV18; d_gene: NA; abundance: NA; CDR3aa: CASSPRQVTYEQYF; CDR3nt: TGTGCCAGCTCACCTCGACAGGTCACCTACGAGCAGTACTTC
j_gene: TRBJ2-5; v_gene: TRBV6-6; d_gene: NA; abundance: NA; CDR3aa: CASSHGPYSGKETQYF; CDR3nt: TGTGCCAGCAGTCACGGGCCGTACTCCGGGAAAGAGACCCAGTACTTC
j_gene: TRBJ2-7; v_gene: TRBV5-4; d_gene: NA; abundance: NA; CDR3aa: CASSSQDEQYF; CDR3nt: TGTGCCAGCAGCTCCCAAGACGAGCAGTACTTC
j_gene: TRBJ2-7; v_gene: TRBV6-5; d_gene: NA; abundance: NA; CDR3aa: CASSSVGRYSYEQYF; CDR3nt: TGTGCCAGCAGCTCCGTGGGCCGTTACTCCTACGAGCAGTACTTC
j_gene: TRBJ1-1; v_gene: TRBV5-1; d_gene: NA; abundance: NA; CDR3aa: CASSLYREKSGGNTEAFF; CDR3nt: TGCGCCAGCAGCTTATACAGGGAGAAATCCGGGGGGAACACTGAAGCTTTCTTT
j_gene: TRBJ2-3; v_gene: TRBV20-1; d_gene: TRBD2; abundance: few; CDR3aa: CSANSGRAGDTQYF; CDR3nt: TGCAGTGCCAACAGCGGGAGGGCCGGAGATACGCAGTATTTT
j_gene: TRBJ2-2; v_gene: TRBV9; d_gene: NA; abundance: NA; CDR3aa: CASSAGSVGELFF; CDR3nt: TGTGCCAGCAGCGCTGGTTCGGTAGGGGAGCTGTTTTTT
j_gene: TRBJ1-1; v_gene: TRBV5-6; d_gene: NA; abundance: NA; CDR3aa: CASSLAGEYTEAFF; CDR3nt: TGTGCCAGCAGCTTGGCTGGGGAATACACTGAAGCTTTCTTT
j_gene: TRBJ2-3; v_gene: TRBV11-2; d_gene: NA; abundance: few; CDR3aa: CASSREDTQYF; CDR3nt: TGTGCCAGCAGCCGAGAAGATACGCAGTATTTT
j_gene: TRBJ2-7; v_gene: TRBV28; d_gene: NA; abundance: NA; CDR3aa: CASEGTTGEEYF; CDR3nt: TGTGCCAGCGAGGGTACAACAGGGGAGGAGTACTTC
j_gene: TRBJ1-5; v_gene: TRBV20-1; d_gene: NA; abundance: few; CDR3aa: CSARTGNSNQPQHF; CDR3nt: TGCAGTGCTAGGACCGGGAATAGCAATCAGCCCCAGCATTTT
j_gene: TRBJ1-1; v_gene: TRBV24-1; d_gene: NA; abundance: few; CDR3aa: CATSTDLNTEAFF; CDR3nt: TGTGCCACCAGCACAGATCTGAACACTGAAGCTTTCTTT
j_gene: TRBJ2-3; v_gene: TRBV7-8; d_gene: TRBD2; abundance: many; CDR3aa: CASSRPSGSTDTQYF; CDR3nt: TGTGCCAGCAGCCGTCCTAGCGGAAGCACAGATACGCAGTATTTT
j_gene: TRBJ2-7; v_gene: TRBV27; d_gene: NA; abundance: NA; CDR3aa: CASSYSGNAYEQYF; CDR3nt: TGTGCCAGCAGTTATTCTGGCAACGCTTACGAGCAGTACTTC
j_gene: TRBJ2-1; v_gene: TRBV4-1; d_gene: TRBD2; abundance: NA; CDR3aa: CASSHLAGVNEQFF; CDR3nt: TGCGCCAGCAGCCATCTAGCGGGGGTGAATGAGCAGTTCTTC
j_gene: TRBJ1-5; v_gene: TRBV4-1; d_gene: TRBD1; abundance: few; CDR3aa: CASSHRQGFEDQPQHF; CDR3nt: TGCGCCAGCAGCCACCGACAGGGTTTCGAGGATCAGCCCCAGCATTTT
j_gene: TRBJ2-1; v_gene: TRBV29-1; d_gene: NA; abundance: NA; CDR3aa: CSADSHSYNEQFF; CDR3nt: TGCAGCGCCGACAGCCACTCCTACAATGAGCAGTTCTTC
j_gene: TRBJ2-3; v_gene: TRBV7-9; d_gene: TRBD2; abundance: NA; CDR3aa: CASTPGLAGPLGTDTQYF; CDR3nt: TGTGCCAGCACCCCGGGACTAGCGGGACCTCTGGGAACAGATACGCAGTATTTT
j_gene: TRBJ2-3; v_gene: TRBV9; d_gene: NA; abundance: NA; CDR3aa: CASSAGTRRDTQYF; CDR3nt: TGTGCCAGCAGCGCCGGGACACGGAGAGATACGCAGTATTTT
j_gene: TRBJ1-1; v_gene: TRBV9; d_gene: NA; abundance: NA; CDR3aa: CASSVAGVGNTEAFF; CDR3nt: TGTGCCAGCAGCGTAGCGGGGGTAGGGAACACTGAAGCTTTCTTT
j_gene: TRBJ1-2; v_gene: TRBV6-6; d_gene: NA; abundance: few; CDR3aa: CASTPSVGGLSGYTF; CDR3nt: TGTGCCAGCACCCCATCTGTGGGGGGCTTATCTGGCTACACCTTC
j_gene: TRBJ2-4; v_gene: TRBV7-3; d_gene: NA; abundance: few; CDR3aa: CASSRGPVENIQYF; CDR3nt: TGTGCCAGCAGCCGGGGACCAGTTGAAAACATTCAGTACTTC
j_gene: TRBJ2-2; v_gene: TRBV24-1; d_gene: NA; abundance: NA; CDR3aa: CATSEDFTGELFF; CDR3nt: TGTGCCACCAGTGAAGACTTCACCGGGGAGCTGTTTTTT
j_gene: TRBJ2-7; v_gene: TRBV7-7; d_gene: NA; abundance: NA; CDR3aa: CASSPHPLVSAAYEQYF; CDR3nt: TGTGCTAGCAGCCCTCACCCCCTGGTCAGCGCCGCGTACGAGCAGTACTTC
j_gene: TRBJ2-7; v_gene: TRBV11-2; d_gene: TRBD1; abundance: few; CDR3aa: CASSRRDRAPSYEQYF; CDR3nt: TGTGCCAGCAGCCGGCGGGACAGGGCTCCATCCTACGAGCAGTACTTC
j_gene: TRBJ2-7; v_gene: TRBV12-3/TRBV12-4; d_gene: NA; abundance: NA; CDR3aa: CASSLRSLSPYF; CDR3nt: TGTGCCAGCAGTTTACGGTCCCTCTCCCCGTACTTC
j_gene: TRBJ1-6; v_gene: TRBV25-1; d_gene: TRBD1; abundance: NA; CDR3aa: CASSARGISPLHF; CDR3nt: TGTGCCAGCAGTGCCAGGGGGATTTCACCCCTCCACTTT
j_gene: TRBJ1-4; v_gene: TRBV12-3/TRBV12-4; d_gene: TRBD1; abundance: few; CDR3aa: CASSFRQGAVEKLFF; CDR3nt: TGTGCCAGCAGCTTCAGACAGGGGGCGGTTGAAAAACTGTTTTTT